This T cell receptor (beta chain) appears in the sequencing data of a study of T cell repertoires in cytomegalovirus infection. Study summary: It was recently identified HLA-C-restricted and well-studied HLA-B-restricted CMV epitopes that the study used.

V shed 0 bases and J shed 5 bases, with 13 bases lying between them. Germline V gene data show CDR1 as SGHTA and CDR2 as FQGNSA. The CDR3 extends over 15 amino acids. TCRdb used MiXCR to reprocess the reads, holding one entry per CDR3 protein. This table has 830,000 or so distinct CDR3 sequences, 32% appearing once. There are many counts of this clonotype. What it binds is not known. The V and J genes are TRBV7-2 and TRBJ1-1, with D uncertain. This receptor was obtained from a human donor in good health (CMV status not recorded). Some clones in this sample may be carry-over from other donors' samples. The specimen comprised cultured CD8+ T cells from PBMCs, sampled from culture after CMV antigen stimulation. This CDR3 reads CASSLARGGNTEAFF. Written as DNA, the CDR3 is TGTGCCAGCAGCTTAGCGCGAGGAGGGAATACTGAAGCTTTCTTT.